These 27 T cell receptor beta chains came from one sample sequenced in a study of T cell changes during pregnancy in multiple sclerosis. Assay used: immunoSEQ multiplex PCR; TCRdb lists only in-frame clones, some missing. The repertoire consists of 95,000 to 150,000 clones, with over 85% occurring once and the leading ten covering less than 7.5%. The sample was peripheral blood, taken before pregnancy. These receptor sequences come from a female donor with multiple sclerosis, enrolled in a pregnancy study.

V and J are TRBV5-4 and TRBJ1-1; D possibly corresponds to TRBD1 (5 bases). CDR1 and CDR2 (germline): SGHNT, YYREEE (reference sequence). The CDR3 is made up of 15 amino acids. Trimming removed 0 bases at V and 3 bases at J, with 12 bases between. The CDR3 is CASSLATGRDTEAFF. CDR3 bases: TGTGCCAGCAGCTTGGCCACAGGTCGGGACACTGAAGCTTTCTTT.

This sequence joins TRBV18 and TRBJ2-1, with D possibly being TRBD1 (5 bases). The CDR3 has 14 amino acids. Germline CDR1 reads KGHSH; CDR2 reads LQKENI. V lost 3 bases to trimming and J lost 6 bases, with 12 bases between them. As DNA, the CDR3 is TGTGCCAGCTCACCCCGCAGGACAAGCAATGAGCAGTTCTTC. Its protein product is CASSPRRTSNEQFF.

V usage is TRBV2 and J usage is TRBJ2-3; no definite D call. V was cut by 8 bases and J by 6 bases, with 9 bases left in between. The CDR3 length is 11 residues. Per the germline V gene, CDR1 is SNHLY and CDR2 is FYNNEI. The CDR3: CASPTPDTQYF. The DNA for the CDR3 is TGTGCCAGCCCGACTCCGGATACGCAGTATTTT.

The rearrangement joins TRBV2 to TRBJ1-2; D gene uncertain. The germline V and J ends were trimmed by 6 bases and 8 bases, with 13 bases remaining between them. In germline, CDR1 is SNHLY, CDR2 FYNNEI. The CDR3 is made up of 12 amino acids. The CDR3 DNA follows: TGTGCCAGCAGCGGAGACTACGGGGGCTACACCTTC. It encodes CASSGDYGGYTF.

A few counts support this clone. The chain links TRBV5-4 to TRBJ1-1, with D possibly matching TRBD1 (5 bases). CDR1 SGHNT and CDR2 YYREEE come from the germline V gene (reference sequence). Deletions cut 7 bases from V and 5 bases from J, with 6 bases between. This CDR3 contains 10 residues. The CDR3 bases are TGTGCCAGCGGGGGGACTGAAGCTTTCTTT. It is translated as CASGGTEAFF.

The V call is TRBV9, the J call TRBJ2-4; D is perhaps TRBD1 (6 bases). V was trimmed by 3 bases and J by 5 bases, leaving 9 bases between them. CDR1 is SGDLS and CDR2 is YYNGEE in the germline V gene. The CDR3 spans 13 residues. In DNA form, the CDR3 reads TGTGCCAGCAGCGAGGGGGTGGAAAACATTCAGTACTTC. Translating it yields CASSEGVENIQYF.

This clone was detected only once. The chain has TRBV7-3 and TRBJ2-1; D is unclear. Germline CDR1 reads SGHTA; CDR2 reads FQGTGA. The CDR3 is 14 residues long. Trimming cost V 5 bases and J 6 bases, with 14 bases left between them. The DNA of the CDR3 is TGTGCCAGCAGCCCATATATCTTGGCCAATGAGCAGTTCTTC. This encodes CASSPYILANEQFF.

The chain couples TRBV4-1 to TRBJ2-1; D may be TRBD2 (6 bases). Trimming took 0 bases from V and 10 from J, leaving 13 bases between them. Germline CDR1 MGHRA, CDR2 YSYEKL. The CDR3 loop spans 14 amino acids. CDR3 DNA: TGCGCCAGCAGCCAAGACGCCTTACGGGGGGAGCAGTTCTTC. This sequence encodes CASSQDALRGEQFF.

CDR3 bases: TGTGCCAGCAGCTTGATAGCGGGCAGGGGCACTGAAGCTTTCTTT. Its translation: CASSLIAGRGTEAFF. The V gene is TRBV5-4, the J gene TRBJ1-1; D perhaps matches TRBD1 (6 bases). Trimming removed 1 base from V and 4 bases from J, with 14 bases in between. The germline CDR1 and CDR2 sequences are SGHNT and YYREEE (reference sequence). This CDR3 comprises 15 residues. Drawing the rest from reference TRBV5-4 and TRBJ1-1, the complete variable domain is ETGVTQSPTHLIKTRGQQVTLRCSSQSGHNTVSWYQQALGQGPQFIFQYYREEENGRGNFPPRFSGLQFPNYSSELNVNALELDDSALYLCASSLIAGRGTEAFFGQGTRLTVV.

In regard to this clone: Because the CDR3's place on the DNA is in doubt, the DNA is left out and the CDR3 is given as listed by TCRdb. V is TRBV4-1 and J is TRBJ2-7; the DNA was not used to check the table's D call, TRBD2. CDR1 MGHRA and CDR2 YSYEKL come from the germline V gene. The CDR3 spans 14 amino acids, including both terminal residues. CDR3 region: CASSQEFGAGAKYF.

The chain couples TRBV19 to TRBJ2-7, with D uncertain. CDR1 LNHDA and CDR2 SQIVND come from the germline V gene (reference sequence). Trimming stripped 4 bases from V and 5 bases from J, with 15 bases between. The CDR3 runs to 14 residues. The DNA of the CDR3 is TGTGCCAGTAGTACAGCAAATCGGGTGCACGAGCAGTACTTC. This gives the protein CASSTANRVHEQYF.

This chain links TRBV14 with TRBJ1-2; D is possibly TRBD1 (6 bases). Germline lookup yields CDR1 SGHDN and CDR2 FVKESK. The CDR3 contains 14 residues. V dropped 1 base and J dropped 3 bases, with 9 bases sitting between them. The CDR3 spells CASSQARGDYGYTF. In nucleotides, the CDR3 is TGTGCCAGCAGCCAAGCCAGGGGCGACTATGGCTACACCTTC. The entire variable domain, with the rest obtained from reference TRBV14 and TRBJ1-2, is as follows: EAGVTQFPSHSVIEKGQTVTLRCDPISGHDNLYWYRRVMGKEIKFLLHFVKESKQDESGMPNNRFLAERTGGTYSTLKVQPAELEDSGVYFCASSQARGDYGYTFGSGTRLTVV.

The V gene is TRBV27, the J gene TRBJ2-7; D perhaps matches TRBD2 (6 bases). The germline CDR1 and CDR2 sequences are MNHEY and SMNVEV (reference sequence). V lost 6 bases, J lost 2 bases, and 20 bases lay in between. The CDR3 is made up of 16 amino acids. CDR3 in amino acids: CASSPPRAGRTYEQYF. For the CDR3, the DNA is TGTGCCAGCAGCCCGCCCCGGGCGGGGCGAACCTACGAGCAGTACTTC.

The CDR3 DNA reads as TGTGCCAGTAGTATGAGCGGGAGCACCTACGAGCAGTACTTC. It specifies CASSMSGSTYEQYF. The rearrangement links TRBV19 to TRBJ2-7; 8 nucleotides match TRBD2. This CDR3 spans 14 amino acids. The germline V gene has CDR1 LNHDA and CDR2 SQIVND (reference sequence). Unmatched junction bases numbered 3, after V lost 3 bases and J lost 2 bases.

This clone appeared once. The chain links TRBV30 to TRBJ1-4; D is undetermined. Trimming took off 0 bases at V and 5 bases at J, with 10 bases between the two ends. The germline V gene encodes CDR1 GTSNPN and CDR2 SVGIG (reference sequence). The CDR3 totals 14 residues. CDR3: CAWSVVRGNEKLFF. The CDR3 nucleotides are TGTGCCTGGAGTGTGGTTCGAGGGAATGAAAAACTGTTTTTT.

The chain joins TRBV7-9 to TRBJ1-4; tentative D call: TRBD1 (6 bases). Germline V gives CDR1 SEHNR, CDR2 FQNEAQ (reference sequence). Trimming stripped 5 bases from V and 8 bases from J, with 21 bases between. This CDR3 region has 16 residues. CDR3 protein: CASSAKGTTRVEKLFF. DNA of the CDR3: TGTGCCAGCAGCGCCAAGGGGACAACAAGAGTCGAAAAACTGTTTTTT.

The chain joins TRBV28 to TRBJ1-5, with 10 nucleotides matching TRBD1. CDR1 and CDR2 from the germline V gene are MDHEN and SYDVKM. The CDR3 has 17 amino acids. Trimming cost V 7 bases and J 0 bases; bases outside gene matches: 9. The CDR3 nucleotides are TGTGCCAGCACCACTCCCGGGACAGGGGATAGCAATCAGCCCCAGCATTTT. Protein: CASTTPGTGDSNQPQHF.

The sample holds one count of this clone. The chain has TRBV5-1 and TRBJ1-6, with no clear D. Per the germline V gene, CDR1 is SGHRS and CDR2 is YFSETQ. The CDR3 sequence is 16 residues long. The ends were cut back, 5 bases at V and 6 bases at J, with 18 bases in the middle. CDR3 in DNA: TGCGCCAGCAGTACGGATTTGCGGAGATCTAATTCACCCCTCCACTTT. This sequence encodes CASSTDLRRSNSPLHF. The whole variable domain, filled in from reference TRBV5-1 and TRBJ1-6, reads KAGVTQTPRYLIKTRGQQVTLSCSPISGHRSVSWYQQTPGQGLQFLFEYFSETQRNKGNFPGRFSGRQFSNSRSEMNVSTLELGDSALYLCASSTDLRRSNSPLHFGNGTRLTVT.

V usage is TRBV7-3 and J usage is TRBJ2-3, with D possibly matching TRBD2 (7 bases). The length of the CDR3 is 13 residues. V dropped 7 bases and J dropped 3 bases, with 11 bases sitting between them. CDR1 and CDR2 from the germline V gene are SGHTA and FQGTGA. CDR3 DNA: TGTGCCAGCAAGGAGGGGGGGACAGATACGCAGTATTTT. Protein sequence: CASKEGGTDTQYF.

The chain carries TRBV4-1 and TRBJ2-3; 9 bases align to TRBD2. Germline lookup yields CDR1 MGHRA and CDR2 YSYEKL. The junction had 3 bases not matched to a gene; V was cut back by 1 base and J by 1 base. The CDR3 extends over 16 amino acids. The CDR3 reads CASSQGASGGTDTQYF. CDR3 sequence (DNA): TGCGCCAGCAGCCAAGGGGCTAGCGGGGGCACAGATACGCAGTATTTT.

The chain is built from TRBV18 and TRBJ2-3; 8 positions match TRBD2. CDR3 size: 15 residues. Germline V gene lookup returns CDR1 KGHSH and CDR2 LQKENI. The V and J ends lost 3 bases and 0 bases, in that order; junction bases with no gene match: 2. This CDR3 reads CASSPIAGSTDTQYF. The CDR3 coding sequence is TGTGCCAGCTCACCCATAGCGGGGAGCACAGATACGCAGTATTTT.

This chain links TRBV11-2 with TRBJ2-5; 9 nucleotides match TRBD1. The CDR3 covers 16 residues. CDR1 and CDR2 (germline): SGHAT, FQNNGV. J gave up 2 bases and V 4 bases, and 8 bases lay outside the gene matches. Written as DNA, the CDR3 is TGTGCCAGCAGCTCCCTGGTAGGGACAGGGCAAGAGACCCAGTACTTC. Protein product: CASSSLVGTGQETQYF.

This clone was recorded once. This sequence joins TRBV5-1 and TRBJ2-1, with TRBD2 matching 15 bases. Unmatched junction bases numbered 6, after V lost 3 bases and J lost 5 bases. This CDR3 has 17 amino acids. Germline-derived CDR1 and CDR2 are SGHRS and YFSETQ. The CDR3 here is CASSSWGLAGGNNEQFF. The CDR3 region has the DNA TGCGCCAGCAGCTCCTGGGGACTAGCGGGAGGTAACAATGAGCAGTTCTTC.

The rearrangement uses TRBV30 and TRBJ1-2, with D possibly TRBD1 on 5 matching bases. Trimming cost V 0 bases and J 6 bases, with 8 bases left between them. Germline loops: CDR1 GTSNPN, CDR2 SVGIG (reference sequence). The CDR3 has 12 amino acids. The CDR3 region is CAWSVGLNGYTF. The CDR3 bases are TGTGCCTGGAGTGTGGGACTAAATGGCTACACCTTC.

The chain is built from TRBV7-8 and TRBJ2-5; 8 bases are shared with TRBD1. The germline V gene has CDR1 SGHVS and CDR2 FQNEAQ. The CDR3 length is 14 residues. V shed 3 bases and J 6 bases; nucleotides not matched to a gene: 6. Here the CDR3 reads CASSFSDRAKTQYF. CDR3 DNA sequence: TGTGCCAGCAGCTTTTCGGACAGGGCGAAGACCCAGTACTTC.

The genes are TRBV6-1 and TRBJ1-1; D unresolved. V lost 10 bases and J 6 bases, leaving 21 bases between the germline ends. CDR3 size: 14 residues. The germline gives CDR1 MNHNS, CDR2 SASEGT. The CDR3 DNA is TGTGCCACCACCAGGCCCGAGATAGTCGCTGAAGCTTTCTTT. Residues: CATTRPEIVAEAFF.

The chain links TRBV19 to TRBJ2-1; TRBD1 aligns across 12 bases. Per germline, CDR1 LNHDA and CDR2 SQIVND (reference sequence). The CDR3 is made up of 15 amino acids. Trimming cost V 4 bases and J 8 bases; bases outside gene matches: 6. CDR3 nucleotide sequence: TGTGCCAGTAGTACTTCGGGACAGGGGGCCTATGAGCAGTTCTTC. It yields the protein CASSTSGQGAYEQFF.